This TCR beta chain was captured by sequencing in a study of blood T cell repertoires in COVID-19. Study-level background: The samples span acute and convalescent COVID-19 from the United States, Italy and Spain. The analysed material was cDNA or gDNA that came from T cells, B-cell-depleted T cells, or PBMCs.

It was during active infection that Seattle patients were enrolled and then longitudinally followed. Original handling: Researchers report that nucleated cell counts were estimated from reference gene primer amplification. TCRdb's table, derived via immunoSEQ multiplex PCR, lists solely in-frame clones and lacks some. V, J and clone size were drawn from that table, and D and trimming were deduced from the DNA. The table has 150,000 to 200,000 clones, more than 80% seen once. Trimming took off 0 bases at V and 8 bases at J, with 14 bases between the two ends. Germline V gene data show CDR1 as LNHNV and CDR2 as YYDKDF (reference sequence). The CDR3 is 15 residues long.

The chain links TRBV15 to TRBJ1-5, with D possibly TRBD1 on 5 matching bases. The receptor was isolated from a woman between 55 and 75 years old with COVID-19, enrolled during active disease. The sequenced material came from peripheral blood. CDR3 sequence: CATSREGLRGEPQHF. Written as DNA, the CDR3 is TGTGCCACCAGCAGAGAGGGGTTGCGGGGCGAGCCCCAGCATTTT.